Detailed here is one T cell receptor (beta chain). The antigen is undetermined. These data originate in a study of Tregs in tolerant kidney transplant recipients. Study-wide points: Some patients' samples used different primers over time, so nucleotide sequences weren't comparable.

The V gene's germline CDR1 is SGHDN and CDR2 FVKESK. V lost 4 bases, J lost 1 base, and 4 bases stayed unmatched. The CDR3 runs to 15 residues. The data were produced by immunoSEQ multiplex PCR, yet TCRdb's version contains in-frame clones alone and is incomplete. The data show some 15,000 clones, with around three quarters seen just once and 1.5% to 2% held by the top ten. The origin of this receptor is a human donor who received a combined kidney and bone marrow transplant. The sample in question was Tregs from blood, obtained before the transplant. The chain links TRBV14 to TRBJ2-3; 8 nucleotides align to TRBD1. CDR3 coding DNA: TGTGCCAGCAGCCGGACAGGGATCCGCACAGATACGCAGTATTTT. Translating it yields CASSRTGIRTDTQYF.